These 6 T cell receptor beta chains were sequenced from one sample in a study of T cells after yellow fever vaccination. Each CDR3 protein is one row after TCRdb ran MiXCR on the 5' RACE reads. The sample includes hundreds of thousands of distinct CDR3 sequences, roughly 13% of them seen just once. Specimen: PBMCs, collected on the day of the yellow fever booster vaccination. The source of these receptors is a man aged 25 to 40 who received the YFV17D yellow fever vaccine.

CDR3 nucleotide sequence: TGTGCCAGCAGTGAGACAGGGGGGAACACTGAAGCTTTCTTT. This codes for CASSETGGNTEAFF. The rearrangement joins TRBV25-1 to TRBJ1-1, with TRBD1 matching over 9 bases. The CDR3 extends over 14 amino acids. Germline V gives CDR1 MGHDK, CDR2 SYGVNS. V lost 3 bases, J lost 1 base, and 0 bases stayed unmatched.

The rearrangement uses TRBV6-1 and TRBJ2-3, with D possibly TRBD2 on 5 matching bases. The CDR3 spans 15 residues. The V gene lost 7 bases and the J gene lost 1 base, with 15 bases spanning the gap. From germline, CDR1 is MNHNS and CDR2 SASEGT. The CDR3 region has the DNA TGTGCCAGCAACGACCCTAGCTTCGGCACAGATACGCAGTATTTT. Translated, it gives CASNDPSFGTDTQYF.

This clonotype turned up a few times. DNA for the CDR3: TGTGCCAGCAGTTTGAGGTCGGGGGCGAGGGGAAACACCATATATTTT. Its protein product is CASSLRSGARGNTIYF. This sequence joins TRBV28 and TRBJ1-3; D possibly corresponds to TRBD1 (6 bases). This CDR3 has 16 amino acids. V lost 3 bases and J 4 bases, leaving 16 bases between the germline ends. The germline gives CDR1 MDHEN, CDR2 SYDVKM.

The rearrangement links TRBV7-2 to TRBJ2-1, with a tentative D call TRBD1 (6 bases). Germline lookup yields CDR1 SGHTA and CDR2 FQGNSA. V was shortened by 1 base and J by 4 bases, with 11 bases between the two germline ends. The CDR3 sequence is 15 residues long. The CDR3 sequence: CASSLDGQLYNEQFF. Here the CDR3 DNA reads TGTGCCAGCAGCTTAGACGGACAGCTATACAATGAGCAGTTCTTC.

As DNA, the CDR3 is TGCAGTGCTAGAGAATCCGGGTTTGGAGATACGCAGTATTTT. Encoded protein: CSARESGFGDTQYF. V and J are TRBV20-1 and TRBJ2-3; no firm D call. Germline-derived CDR1 and CDR2 are DFQATT and SNEGSKA (reference sequence). This CDR3 is 14 amino acids long. V lost 0 bases to trimming and J lost 5 bases, with 12 bases between them.

This clonotype appeared many times. CDR3 sequence: CSARRPDTQYF. DNA of the CDR3: TGCAGTGCACGCCGGCCAGATACGCAGTATTTT. The rearrangement links TRBV20-1 to TRBJ2-3; D is unresolved. In germline, CDR1 is DFQATT, CDR2 SNEGSKA (reference sequence). V lost 6 bases to trimming and J lost 4 bases, with 8 bases between them. The CDR3 loop spans 11 amino acids.